This T cell receptor beta chain was captured by sequencing in a study of OX40 agonist ivuxolimab in advanced cancers. Study at large: A history of anti-PD-1, anti-PD-L1 or anti-CTLA-4 therapy was acceptable, and approximately 40% had some.

The table came from immunoSEQ multiplex PCR; TCRdb's copy has only in-frame clones and leaves some out. The table has more than 35,000 clones, around 88% seen once. Autoimmune disease history or systemic immunosuppression led to patient exclusion. The CDR3 contains 16 residues. Germline V lookup: CDR1 MGHRA, CDR2 YSYEKL. The V segment lost 3 bases and the J segment 2 bases; nucleotides outside the gene matches: 7. General study findings and limits: Both CD4+ and CD8+ T cell populations in blood had undergone clonal expansion by week 6 at 0.1 to 3.0 mg/kg. The antigens recognized by the expanded peripheral T cells, that is their antigen specificity, were not determined.

This clone was seen only once. Its specificity is not known. The receptor comes from an adult with an advanced solid tumor such as melanoma, head and neck, liver or kidney cancer. The V and J genes are TRBV4-1 and TRBJ2-3, with 8 positions matching TRBD1. This sample comprised CD4+ or CD8+ T cells sorted from blood, obtained in a trial of the OX40 agonist ivuxolimab. CDR3 nucleotides: TGCGCCAGCAGCCACTTGACAGGGGACTTCACAGATACGCAGTATTTT. It yields the protein CASSHLTGDFTDTQYF.